This TCR beta chain was identified in a study of CD8 T cells in ankylosing spondylitis. TCRdb called the 5' RACE reads again in MiXCR, with one record for every CDR3 protein. The profile shows fewer than 550,000 distinct CDR3 sequences, 5.3% of them singletons. Notes on the study in general: What appeared characteristic of ankylosing spondylitis blood was a TCR beta motif of under 10 highly homologous variants.

In this sample, this clonotype turned up many times. The antigen remains undetermined. Trimming left V 2 bases short and J 8 bases short, with 15 bases between. Looked up from germline, CDR1 is MNHEY and CDR2 is SVGAGI. CDR3 length: 14 residues. The sequenced material came from blood, either unsorted or a sorted T cell fraction (not recorded which). This receptor was identified in a male donor with ankylosing spondylitis. V is TRBV6-5 and J is TRBJ1-2; possibly TRBD1 for D (6 bases). The CDR3 bases are TGTGCCAGCAGTTACATAGCGGGGGCGGGCGGCTACACCTTC. Its protein product is CASSYIAGAGGYTF.